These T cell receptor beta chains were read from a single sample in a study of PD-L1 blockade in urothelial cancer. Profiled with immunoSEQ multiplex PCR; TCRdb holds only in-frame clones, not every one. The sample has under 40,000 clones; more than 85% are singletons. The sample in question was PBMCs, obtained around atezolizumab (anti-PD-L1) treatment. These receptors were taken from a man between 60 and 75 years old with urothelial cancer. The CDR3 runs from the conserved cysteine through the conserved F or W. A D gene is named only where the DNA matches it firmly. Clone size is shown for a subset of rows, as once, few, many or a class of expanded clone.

CDR3: CASSAGQVFYGYTF
V: TRBV5-1
D: TRBD1
J: TRBJ1-2
size: -

CDR3: CASKIGGFYTEAFF
V: TRBV6-5
D: -
J: TRBJ1-1
size: -

CDR3: CASSLLRENTEAFF
V: TRBV28
D: -
J: TRBJ1-1
size: -

CDR3: CASSTPRWGDYGYTF
V: TRBV28
D: -
J: TRBJ1-2
size: -

CDR3: CASRQVGLFYEQYF
V: TRBV27
D: -
J: TRBJ2-7
size: once

CDR3: CATPGQGIINEKLFF
V: TRBV6-8
D: TRBD1
J: TRBJ1-4
size: -

CDR3: CASSLRDRGLGTDTQYF
V: TRBV7-3
D: TRBD1
J: TRBJ2-3
size: -

CDR3: CASSLGSENTEAFF
V: TRBV5-1
D: -
J: TRBJ1-1
size: -

CDR3: CASSWLEFDEQFF
V: TRBV6-6
D: -
J: TRBJ2-1
size: -

CDR3: CASSYSASGSTDTQYF
V: TRBV6-5
D: TRBD2
J: TRBJ2-3
size: -